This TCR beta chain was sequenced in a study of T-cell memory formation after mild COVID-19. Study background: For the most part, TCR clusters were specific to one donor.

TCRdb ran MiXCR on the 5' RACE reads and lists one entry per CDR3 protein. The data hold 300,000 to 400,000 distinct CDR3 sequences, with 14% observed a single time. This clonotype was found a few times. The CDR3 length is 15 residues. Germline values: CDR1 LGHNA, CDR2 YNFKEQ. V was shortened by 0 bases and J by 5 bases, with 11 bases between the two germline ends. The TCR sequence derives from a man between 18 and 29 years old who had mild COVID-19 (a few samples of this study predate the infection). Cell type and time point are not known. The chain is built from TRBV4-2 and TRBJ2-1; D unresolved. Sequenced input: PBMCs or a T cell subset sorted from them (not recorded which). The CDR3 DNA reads TGTGCCAGCAGCCAAGATCTTAAGGTGAACAATGAGCAGTTCTTC. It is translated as CASSQDLKVNNEQFF.